This section outlines one T cell receptor (beta chain) sequence together with its context. The sample originates from a study of CD8+CD57+ T cells in acquired aplastic anemia. CDR3 and TCR beta VDJ profiling relied on a genomic DNA template. TCRdb reprocessed the reads via MiXCR and lists one record per CDR3 protein. The table lists some 120,000 distinct CDR3 sequences, almost 40% of them singletons. This CDR3 has 15 amino acids. The germline gives CDR1 DFQATT, CDR2 SNEGSKA (reference sequence). V shed 3 bases and J shed 1 base, with 14 bases lying between them. Previously, flow cytometry had revealed CD8+CD57+ cell expansion in the patients chosen for sequencing.

The sequencing sample was made of sorted CD4+, CD8+, or CD8+CD57+ T cells (not recorded which) from PBMCs. The receptor's source is a human donor with aplastic anemia. V gene TRBV20-1 combines with J gene TRBJ2-3; possibly TRBD1 for D (8 bases). The DNA for the CDR3 is TGCAGTGCTAGGAAACAGGGGGGGGGCACAGATACGCAGTATTTT. Translated, it gives CSARKQGGGTDTQYF.